A single sample gave rise to the 11 T cell receptor beta chains below, sequenced in a study of T cell responses to AZD1222 COVID-19 vaccine. Data came from immunoSEQ multiplex PCR; TCRdb stores just in-frame clones and leaves some out. The sample holds roughly 190,000 clones, just over 90% seen once. The specimen was peripheral blood, collected 28 days after the second dose of the MenACWY control vaccine. The receptors derive from an adult who received the MenACWY meningococcal vaccine as a control.

The V and J genes are TRBV4-1 and TRBJ2-1, with a possible D match to TRBD2 (5 bases). The CDR3 covers 16 residues. The V end was cut by 3 bases, the J end by 0 bases, with 12 bases between. Germline CDR1 reads MGHRA; CDR2 reads YSYEKL. CDR3 amino acids: CASSHGERSSYNEQFF. The CDR3 DNA is TGCGCCAGCAGCCACGGCGAGCGGAGCTCCTACAATGAGCAGTTCTTC.

This clone was observed a few times. V is TRBV14 and J is TRBJ1-3, with D hard to call. The length of the CDR3 is 14 residues. Trimming took 5 bases from V and 3 from J, leaving 11 bases between them. CDR1 SGHDN and CDR2 FVKESK come from the germline V gene. The chain's CDR3 is CASSSRLFGNTIYF. In DNA form, the CDR3 reads TGTGCCAGCAGCTCCAGGTTATTTGGAAACACCATATATTTT.

This clone has a handful of counts. The chain links TRBV6-5 to TRBJ1-3, with no clear D. The V gene's germline CDR1 is MNHEY and CDR2 SVGAGI. Trimming cost V 6 bases and J 0 bases, with 12 bases left between them. This CDR3 has 15 residues. The CDR3 DNA sequence: TGTGCCAGCAGCCCAGGACGAAGCTCTGGAAACACCATATATTTT. This encodes CASSPGRSSGNTIYF.

The rearrangement joins TRBV27 to TRBJ1-5; D unclear. Germline values: CDR1 MNHEY, CDR2 SMNVEV (reference sequence). V lost 1 base, J lost 7 bases, and 14 bases lay in between. The CDR3 covers 15 residues. The CDR3 DNA is TGTGCCAGCAGTTTATTCTCCCCTGGCAGCCAGCCCCAGCATTTT. Translating it yields CASSLFSPGSQPQHF.

This rearrangement joins TRBV9 to TRBJ2-5; TRBD2 aligns across 13 bases. With V trimmed by 5 bases and J by 2 bases, 9 bases remained unmatched. The CDR3 sequence is 17 residues long. Per germline, CDR1 SGDLS and CDR2 YYNGEE. CDR3 DNA: TGTGCCAGCAGTCCCGGGACTAGCGGGATTATTCAAGAGACCCAGTACTTC. Protein: CASSPGTSGIIQETQYF.

This clone was observed a few times. The J gene is TRBJ2-5, the V gene TRBV9, with D uncertain. The CDR3 runs 14 residues. CDR1 SGDLS and CDR2 YYNGEE come from the germline V gene. Trimming left V 0 bases short and J 4 bases short, with 10 bases between. The CDR3 loop reads CASSVAEGLETQYF. The CDR3, as DNA: TGTGCCAGCAGCGTAGCTGAAGGGCTAGAGACCCAGTACTTC.

The genes are TRBV28 and TRBJ2-1; no definite D call. The germline V and J ends were trimmed by 10 bases and 5 bases, with 12 bases remaining between them. Germline CDR1 MDHEN, CDR2 SYDVKM. The CDR3 covers 12 residues. The CDR3 nucleotides read TGTGCCACCCTGAGTCCAAACAATGAGCAGTTCTTC. It encodes CATLSPNNEQFF.

The V and J genes are TRBV7-8 and TRBJ2-6, with 7 bases that match TRBD2. The CDR3 totals 18 residues. CDR1 SGHVS and CDR2 FQNEAQ come from the germline V gene. V lost 2 bases, J lost 0 bases, and 7 bases stayed unmatched. This CDR3 is CASSLKVGGPSGANVLTF. The CDR3 DNA is TGTGCCAGCAGCTTAAAGGTGGGAGGGCCCTCTGGGGCCAACGTCCTGACTTTC.

The CDR3 protein is CATSEAPGQGALNTEAFF. Written as DNA, the CDR3 is TGTGCCACCAGTGAGGCTCCGGGACAGGGGGCCTTGAACACTGAAGCTTTCTTT. The chain has TRBV24-1 and TRBJ1-1; 12 bases are a match to TRBD1. Germline CDR1 and CDR2: KGHDR and SFDVKD. The CDR3 covers 18 residues. V shed 4 bases, J shed 0 bases, and the junction held 8 bases outside the gene matches.

The rearrangement joins TRBV3-1 (or the pseudogene TRBV3-2) to TRBJ2-6; D perhaps matches TRBD1 (6 bases). V was shortened by 5 bases and J by 4 bases, with 12 bases between the two germline ends. Germline CDR1 LGHDT, CDR2 YNNKEL (reference sequence). The CDR3 length is 15 residues. The chain's CDR3 is CASSDQGLGANVLTF. The DNA of the CDR3 is TGTGCCAGCAGCGATCAGGGGTTGGGGGCCAACGTCCTGACTTTC.

V usage is TRBV15 and J usage is TRBJ2-1; no clear D. This CDR3 has 12 amino acids. CDR1 and CDR2 from the germline V gene are LNHNV and YYDKDF (reference sequence). Trimming cost V 3 bases and J 5 bases, with 5 bases left between them. CDR3 DNA: TGTGCCACCAGCAGCGGAAACAATGAGCAGTTCTTC. Encoded protein: CATSSGNNEQFF.